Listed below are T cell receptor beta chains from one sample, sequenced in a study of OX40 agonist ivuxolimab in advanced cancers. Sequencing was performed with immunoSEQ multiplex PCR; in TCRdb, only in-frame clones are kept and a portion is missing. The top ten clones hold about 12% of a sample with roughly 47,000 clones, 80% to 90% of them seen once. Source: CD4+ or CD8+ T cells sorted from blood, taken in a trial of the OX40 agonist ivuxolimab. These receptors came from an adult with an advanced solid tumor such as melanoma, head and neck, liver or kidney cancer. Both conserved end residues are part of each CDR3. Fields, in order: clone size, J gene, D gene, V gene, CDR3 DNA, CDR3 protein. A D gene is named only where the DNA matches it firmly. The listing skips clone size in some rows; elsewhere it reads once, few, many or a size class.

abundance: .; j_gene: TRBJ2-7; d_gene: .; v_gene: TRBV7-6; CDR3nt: TGTGCCAGCAGCTTAGCGGGTAGCTACGAGCAGTACTTC; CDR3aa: CASSLAGSYEQYF
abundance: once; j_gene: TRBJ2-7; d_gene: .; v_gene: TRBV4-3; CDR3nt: TGCGCCAGCAGCCAATCGCGAGCGGACGAGCAGTACTTC; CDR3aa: CASSQSRADEQYF
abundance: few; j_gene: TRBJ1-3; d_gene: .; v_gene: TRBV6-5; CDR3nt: TGTGCCAGCAGTTTAGTCGTCGGAAACACCATATATTTT; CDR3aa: CASSLVVGNTIYF
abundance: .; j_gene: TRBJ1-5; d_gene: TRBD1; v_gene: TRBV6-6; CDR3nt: TGTGCCAGCAGTTATCTGGCGGGACAGGGGAATCAGCCCCAGCATTTT; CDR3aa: CASSYLAGQGNQPQHF
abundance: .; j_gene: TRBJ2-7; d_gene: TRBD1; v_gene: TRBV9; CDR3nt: TGTGCCAGCAGCGTGGACAGGGGTGCCCACGAGCAGTACTTC; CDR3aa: CASSVDRGAHEQYF
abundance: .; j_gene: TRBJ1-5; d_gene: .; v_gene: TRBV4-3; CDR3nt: TGCGCCAGCAGCCAAGACAGGGTCAATCAGCCCCAGCATTTT; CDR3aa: CASSQDRVNQPQHF
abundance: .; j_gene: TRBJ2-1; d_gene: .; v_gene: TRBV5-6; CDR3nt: TGTGCCAGCAGCTTCTGGACTCCCTACAATGAGCAGTTCTTC; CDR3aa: CASSFWTPYNEQFF
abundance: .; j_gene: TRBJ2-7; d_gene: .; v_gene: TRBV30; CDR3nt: TGTGCCTGGAGTGGGACTGGAGTGTGGGAGCAGTACTTC; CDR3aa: CAWSGTGVWEQYF
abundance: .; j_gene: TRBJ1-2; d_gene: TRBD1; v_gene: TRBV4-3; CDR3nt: TGCGCCAGCAGCCAAAATTTCCCGCGGACAGGATCTAACTATGGCTACACCTTC; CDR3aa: CASSQNFPRTGSNYGYTF
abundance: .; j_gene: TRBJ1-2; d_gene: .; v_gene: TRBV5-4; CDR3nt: TGTGCCAGCAGCTTGTATACAGGGTTAACCTATGGCTACACCTTC; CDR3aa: CASSLYTGLTYGYTF
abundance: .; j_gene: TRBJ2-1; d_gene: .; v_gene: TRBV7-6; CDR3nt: TGTGCCAGCAGCTTAGACGGGGACTTTCGAAATGAGCAGTTCTTC; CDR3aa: CASSLDGDFRNEQFF
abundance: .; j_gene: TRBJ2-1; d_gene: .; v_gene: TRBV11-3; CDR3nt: TGTGCCAGCAGCTTAAGGGCCTACAATGAGCAGTTCTTC; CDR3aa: CASSLRAYNEQFF
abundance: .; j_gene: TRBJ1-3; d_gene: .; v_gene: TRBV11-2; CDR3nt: TGTGCCAGCGGCCAAGTCTCTGGAAACACCATATATTTT; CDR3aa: CASGQVSGNTIYF
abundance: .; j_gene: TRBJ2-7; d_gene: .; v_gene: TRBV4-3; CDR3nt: TGCGCCAGCAGCCAAGACCCCTCCACCCAAACTAGCGAGCAGTACTTC; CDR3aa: CASSQDPSTQTSEQYF
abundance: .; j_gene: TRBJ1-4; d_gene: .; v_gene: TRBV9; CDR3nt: TGTGCCAGCAGCGTAGATGGCAGGGAAAATGAAAAACTGTTTTTT; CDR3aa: CASSVDGRENEKLFF
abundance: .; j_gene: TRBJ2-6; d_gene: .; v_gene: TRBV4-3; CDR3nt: TGCGCCAGCAGTCCCCCCGTGGGGTATGGGGCCAACGTCCTGACTTTC; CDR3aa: CASSPPVGYGANVLTF